Following are 18 T cell receptor beta chains from one sample sequenced in a study of a mutant IDH1 vaccine in newly diagnosed glioma. The table came from immunoSEQ multiplex PCR; TCRdb's copy has only in-frame clones and leaves some out. The sample holds 35,000 to 50,000 clones, around 93% seen once. Their specific antigens are unknown. Time point denoted: week 23, last vaccination. Doses comprised 300 ug of mutant IDH1 20-mer peptide each, plus topical imiquimod. This sample comprised PBMCs, obtained from a glioma patient whose treatment included an IDH1 peptide vaccine. The receptors come from a man between 45 and 60 years old with glioma.

This chain uses TRBV6-1 with TRBJ2-2, with a tentative D call TRBD2 (6 bases). The germline V gene has CDR1 MNHNS and CDR2 SASEGT. This CDR3 is 14 amino acids long. V was shortened by 0 bases and J by 12 bases, with 14 bases between the two germline ends. The CDR3 DNA sequence: TGTGCCAGCAGTGAAGCGGAGGGACCCTACCAGCTGTTTTTT. Translating it yields CASSEAEGPYQLFF.

V usage is TRBV11-1 and J usage is TRBJ2-5, with D unresolved. Trimming shortened V by 5 bases and J by 4 bases, and 11 bases separated the two germline ends. The CDR3 totals 13 residues. The germline gives CDR1 SGHAT, CDR2 FQDESV (reference sequence). Written as DNA, the CDR3 is TGTGCCAGCAGCCAAGGGTGGGCAGAGACCCAGTACTTC. This codes for CASSQGWAETQYF.

The genes are TRBV19 and TRBJ2-2; D gene unclear. The CDR3 spans 13 residues. Looked up from germline, CDR1 is LNHDA and CDR2 is SQIVND (reference sequence). The V gene lost 1 base and the J gene lost 9 bases, with 9 bases spanning the gap. CDR3 DNA: TGTGCCAGTAGTATAGGGCAGGCGCGGGAGCTGTTTTTT. Amino acid sequence: CASSIGQARELFF.

The chain joins TRBV7-2 to TRBJ2-5; perhaps D is TRBD1 or TRBD2 (6 bases each). Deletions cut 5 bases from V and 5 bases from J, with 18 bases between. Germline-derived CDR1 and CDR2 are SGHTA and FQGNSA. The CDR3 spans 15 residues. CDR3 region: CASSPNRGDRETQYF. The CDR3 bases are TGTGCCAGCAGCCCCAATAGGGGGGATAGGGAGACCCAGTACTTC.

The chain is built from TRBV5-1 and TRBJ2-6; D is uncertain. Looked up from germline, CDR1 is SGHRS and CDR2 is YFSETQ. This CDR3 region has 16 residues. Deletions cut 3 bases from V and 0 bases from J, with 10 bases between. CDR3 sequence: CASSSGGHSGANVLTF. The CDR3 coding sequence is TGCGCCAGCAGCTCCGGTGGGCACTCTGGGGCCAACGTCCTGACTTTC.

This clone was recorded a few times. The V gene is TRBV19, the J gene TRBJ2-2; TRBD2 might be the D (5 bases). Per the germline V gene, CDR1 is LNHDA and CDR2 is SQIVND (reference sequence). The CDR3 length is 13 residues. V was trimmed by 3 bases and J by 10 bases, leaving 12 bases between them. CDR3 in DNA: TGTGCCAGTAGTATTTTCTCGGGGAAGGAGCTGTTTTTT. Amino acids: CASSIFSGKELFF.

The chain combines TRBV29-1 with TRBJ2-5; D possibly uses TRBD1 or TRBD2 (5 bases each). The CDR3 is made up of 13 amino acids. The V gene's germline CDR1 is SQVTM and CDR2 ANQGSEA. V was trimmed by 7 bases and J by 1 base, leaving 13 bases between them. In DNA form, the CDR3 reads TGCAGCGCCGAAGTCGGGGCCCAAGAGACCCAGTACTTC. This encodes CSAEVGAQETQYF.

The chain joins TRBV4-1 to TRBJ2-1, with 10 bases aligning to TRBD2. J gave up 9 bases and V 1 base, and 6 bases lay outside the gene matches. CDR1 MGHRA and CDR2 YSYEKL come from the germline V gene. The CDR3 sequence is 15 residues long. The CDR3 here is CASSQGSGRAAEQFF. In nucleotides, the CDR3 is TGCGCCAGCAGCCAAGGGAGCGGGAGGGCCGCTGAGCAGTTCTTC.

The chain links TRBV4-2 to TRBJ2-7; D possibly corresponds to TRBD2 (6 bases). The CDR3 runs 14 residues. V was clipped by 2 bases and J by 0 bases, with 8 bases between them. Germline V gene sequence: CDR1 LGHNA, CDR2 YNFKEQ. CDR3 sequence reads: CASSQPGDSYEQYF. The CDR3 nucleotides read TGTGCCAGCAGCCAACCGGGGGACTCCTACGAGCAGTACTTC.

This clone was detected only once. The chain's CDR3 is CASSSTSGGVGLETQYF. The CDR3 DNA follows: TGCGCCAGCAGCTCGACTAGCGGGGGAGTTGGGTTAGAGACCCAGTACTTC. V and J are TRBV5-1 and TRBJ2-5; TRBD2 aligns across 12 bases. CDR3 size: 17 residues. J was trimmed by 4 bases and V by 3 bases; bases with no gene match: 10. Germline V lookup: CDR1 SGHRS, CDR2 YFSETQ.

This chain connects TRBV5-5 to TRBJ1-4; TRBD1 agrees at 8 bases. Per the germline V gene, CDR1 is SGHKS and CDR2 is YYEKEE (reference sequence). V gave up 0 bases and J gave up 8 bases; unmatched junction bases: 6. The CDR3 consists of 15 residues. CDR3 nucleotide sequence: TGTGCCAGCAGCTTGGGACAGGGGCGGACCGAAAAACTGTTTTTT. Amino acids: CASSLGQGRTEKLFF.

The V call is TRBV27, the J call TRBJ2-3, with TRBD2 matching over 11 bases. V shed 6 bases and J 0 bases; nucleotides not matched to a gene: 8. Germline CDR1 is MNHEY and CDR2 is SMNVEV (reference sequence). This CDR3 region has 17 residues. The CDR3 coding sequence is TGTGCCAGCAGCCTAGCGGGGGGCCGAAGAAGCACAGATACGCAGTATTTT. The encoded protein is CASSLAGGRRSTDTQYF.

This chain connects TRBV27 to TRBJ1-2; 7 bases are a match to TRBD1. The junction had 7 bases not matched to a gene; V was cut back by 0 bases and J by 6 bases. Per the germline V gene, CDR1 is MNHEY and CDR2 is SMNVEV (reference sequence). The CDR3 loop spans 15 amino acids. The CDR3: CASSLSPDRVDGYTF. The CDR3 nucleotides are TGTGCCAGCAGTTTATCCCCCGACAGGGTGGATGGCTACACCTTC.

This chain joins TRBV18 and TRBJ2-3; a weak D match, TRBD1 (5 bases). CDR1 and CDR2 (germline): KGHSH, LQKENI. The length of the CDR3 is 12 residues. V lost 3 bases to trimming and J lost 6 bases, with 7 bases between them. CDR3 region: CASSPKGDTQYF. CDR3 coding DNA: TGTGCCAGCTCACCGAAGGGGGATACGCAGTATTTT.

The chain carries TRBV5-1 and TRBJ1-2, with 7 bases identical to TRBD1. Trimming removed 4 bases from V and 1 base from J; junction bases left unmatched: 4. Germline lookup yields CDR1 SGHRS and CDR2 YFSETQ. The CDR3 extends over 14 amino acids. The CDR3 is CASSTGTDNYGYTF. CDR3 in DNA: TGCGCCAGCAGCACCGGGACAGATAACTATGGCTACACCTTC. Variable domain in full (rest from reference TRBV5-1 and TRBJ1-2): KAGVTQTPRYLIKTRGQQVTLSCSPISGHRSVSWYQQTPGQGLQFLFEYFSETQRNKGNFPGRFSGRQFSNSRSEMNVSTLELGDSALYLCASSTGTDNYGYTFGSGTRLTVV.

This chain uses TRBV2 with TRBJ2-5; D is perhaps TRBD2 (6 bases). CDR1 is SNHLY and CDR2 is FYNNEI in the germline V gene. V dropped 7 bases and J dropped 5 bases, with 14 bases sitting between them. The CDR3 covers 13 residues. Written as DNA, the CDR3 is TGTGCCAGCAAAAGACTAGTCGGCGAGACCCAGTACTTC. It yields the protein CASKRLVGETQYF.

V is TRBV6-6 and J is TRBJ2-1; D call uncertain. V lost 6 bases, J lost 9 bases, and 15 bases lay in between. Germline V gives CDR1 MNHNY, CDR2 SVGAGI (reference sequence). The CDR3 sequence is 13 residues long. The CDR3 region has the DNA TGTGCCAGCAGATCCCCCCTAGTCGCTGAGCAGTTCTTC. Translating it yields CASRSPLVAEQFF.

The rearrangement links TRBV7-2 to TRBJ2-6; possible D gene TRBD1, 5 bases. V was trimmed by 5 bases and J by 1 base, leaving 9 bases between them. CDR3 length: 15 residues. Germline V lookup: CDR1 SGHTA, CDR2 FQGNSA. The CDR3 DNA is TGTGCCAGCAGCCCAGGACATTCTGGGGCCAACGTCCTGACTTTC. This sequence encodes CASSPGHSGANVLTF.